The rows below give T cell receptor beta chains drawn from one sample of a study of T cells in Graves' hyperthyroidism and ophthalmopathy. TCRdb processed the multiplex PCR reads anew with MiXCR; each CDR3 protein has one entry. This sample has around 490,000 distinct CDR3 sequences; about 20% occur once, and the top ten carry 47%. Source material: blood. The receptors originated from a man aged 40-55 years with Graves' ophthalmopathy. Each CDR3 is given with its conserved first and last residue. A D gene is named only where the DNA matches it firmly. Rows may omit the clone size; those that give it use once, few, many or a size class.

CDR3 length,J gene,V gene,clone size,D gene,CDR3 DNA,CDR3 protein
14,TRBJ1-2,TRBV12-3/TRBV12-4,-,-,TGTGCCAGCAGTTTAGCGCTCACAGGGTATGGCTACACCTTC,CASSLALTGYGYTF
12,TRBJ1-2,TRBV7-9,-,-,TGTGCCAGCGACAGGCCTGGGGATGGCTACACCTTC,CASDRPGDGYTF
16,TRBJ2-2,TRBV7-9,-,-,TGTGCCAGCAGCTTCCCGACAGCCGGTGGCACCGGGGAGCTGTTTTTT,CASSFPTAGGTGELFF
14,TRBJ1-2,TRBV7-2,few,-,TGTGCCAGCAGCTTAGCTTGGACAGAATATGGCTACACCTTC,CASSLAWTEYGYTF
15,TRBJ1-2,TRBV6-6,many,-,TGTGCCAGCAGTTATTCGGGGACGGCCCTGCATGGCTACACCTTC,CASSYSGTALHGYTF
14,TRBJ2-1,TRBV27,few,TRBD2,TGTGCCAGCAGTCGAGCGGGAGCGTACAATGAGCAGTTCTTC,CASSRAGAYNEQFF
16,TRBJ2-5,TRBV4-1,-,-,TGCGCCAGCAGCCAGCATTATAGTGGTTCGGGGGAGACCCAGTACTTC,CASSQHYSGSGETQYF
16,TRBJ1-1,TRBV27,many,-,TGTGCCAGCAGTCCTCGTCCAGGGTGGCTGAACACTGAAGCTTTCTTT,CASSPRPGWLNTEAFF
19,TRBJ2-1,TRBV7-9,few,TRBD2,TGTGCCAGCAGCCGATGGGGTGGGGCGGGAGGACCGACCTACAATGAGCAGTTCTTC,CASSRWGGAGGPTYNEQFF
16,TRBJ1-6,TRBV12-3/TRBV12-4,few,-,-,CASSSSRSSYNSPLHF
15,TRBJ2-7,TRBV20-1,many,TRBD1,TGCAGTGCCTTCAAAGGGAGGGGACAGGGGTACGAGCAGTACTTC,CSAFKGRGQGYEQYF
14,TRBJ2-1,TRBV20-1,-,TRBD1,TGCAGTGCTAGGGCTATTTACAGGGGGTATGAGCAGTTCTTC,CSARAIYRGYEQFF
11,TRBJ1-1,TRBV29-1,-,-,TGCAGCGCCTGGGGGAACACTGAAGCTTTCTTT,CSAWGNTEAFF
16,TRBJ1-2,TRBV20-1,few,-,TGCAGTGCTAGAGCGTGGTTTATCGGTGACCTCTATGGCTACACCTTC,CSARAWFIGDLYGYTF
15,TRBJ2-1,TRBV3-1,few,TRBD2,TGTGCCAGCAGTCGACTAGCGGGAGGGATGAATGAGCAGTTCTTC,CASSRLAGGMNEQFF
17,TRBJ2-2,TRBV15,-,TRBD1,TGTGCCACCAGCCGCAGGGGGCACCGGTTTGACACCGGGGAGCTGTTTTTT,CATSRRGHRFDTGELFF
14,TRBJ1-1,TRBV7-2,many,-,TGTGCCAGCAGCTCCTGGGGTCTGAACACTGAAGCTTTCTTT,CASSSWGLNTEAFF
16,TRBJ2-7,TRBV20-1,many,-,TGCAGTGCTAGGATATCGAGGACAGAGGACCCCTACGAGCAGTACTTC,CSARISRTEDPYEQYF
13,TRBJ2-3,TRBV7-9,-,-,TGTGCCAGCAGCTTTAGGTGGGTCGATACGCAGTATTTT,CASSFRWVDTQYF
18,TRBJ2-1,TRBV5-4,-,TRBD2,TGTGCCAGCAGCTTGGGACTAGCGGGGGGAGGCTCCTACAATGAGCAGTTCTTC,CASSLGLAGGGSYNEQFF
19,TRBJ2-1,TRBV12-3/TRBV12-4,many,TRBD2,TGTGCCAGCAGTTCGACTAGCGGGAGTATCTCTACCTCCTACAATGAGCAGTTCTTC,CASSSTSGSISTSYNEQFF
14,TRBJ2-7,TRBV6-1,many,TRBD2,TGTGCCAGCACTAGCGGGGGGGCCACCTACGAGCAGTACTTC,CASTSGGATYEQYF
13,TRBJ2-7,TRBV7-2,-,-,TGTGCCAGCAGCTTTATGCTGCTCTACGAGCAGTACTTC,CASSFMLLYEQYF
10,TRBJ1-1,TRBV20-1,many,-,TGCAGTGCTAGAGAAACTGAAGCTTTCTTT,CSARETEAFF
18,TRBJ1-5,TRBV7-7,few,TRBD1,TGTGCTAGCAGCTTAGGACAGGGCCCGCCGATAGCAAATCAGCCCCAGCATTTT,CASSLGQGPPIANQPQHF
15,TRBJ2-4,TRBV6-2/TRBV6-3,-,TRBD2,TGTGCCAGCATTTCGGGAGGGGTAGCCAAAAACATTCAGTACTTC,CASISGGVAKNIQYF
16,TRBJ1-6,TRBV5-1,-,-,TGCGCCAGCAGCTTGAGGGGGGCTGGAGCCAATTCACCCCTCCACTTT,CASSLRGAGANSPLHF
15,TRBJ2-3,TRBV10-1,-,TRBD2,TGCGCCAGCAGTGAGCGGCGGGGGGGCGCAGATACGCAGTATTTT,CASSERRGGADTQYF
12,TRBJ2-5,TRBV29-1,few,-,TGCAGCGTTGTAGAGGGCAGGGAGACCCAGTACTTC,CSVVEGRETQYF
12,TRBJ1-3,TRBV12-3/TRBV12-4,many,-,TGTGCCAGCAGAGGCTCTGGAAACACCATATATTTT,CASRGSGNTIYF
13,TRBJ2-7,TRBV29-1,-,-,TGCAGCGTTGAAGAACAGGAGTCCTACGAGCAGTACTTC,CSVEEQESYEQYF
18,TRBJ2-1,TRBV20-1,many,TRBD2,TGCAGTGCTCGCGGGACAGGAAGGACTAGCGGGAGGAACAATGAGCAGTTCTTC,CSARGTGRTSGRNNEQFF
15,TRBJ2-7,TRBV27,-,TRBD2,TGTGCCAGCAGTCTCACTAGCGGGCAGATCTTCGAGCAGTACTTC,CASSLTSGQIFEQYF
14,TRBJ2-4,TRBV7-2,-,-,TGTGCCAGTACCCAGGTGGGCGTCAAAAACATTCAGTACTTC,CASTQVGVKNIQYF
15,TRBJ1-2,TRBV11-2,many,-,TGTGCCAGCAGCTTAGGGGGGAACCCTAACTATGGCTACACCTTC,CASSLGGNPNYGYTF
15,TRBJ1-4,TRBV29-1,few,TRBD1,TGCAGCGTTGTTTGGACGGGACAGGGGGGGGAAAAACTGTTTTTT,CSVVWTGQGGEKLFF
15,TRBJ2-4,TRBV28,-,-,TGTGCCAGCAGTTCGCTCCAGGCGGGCAAAAACATTCAGTACTTC,CASSSLQAGKNIQYF
15,TRBJ2-1,TRBV7-3,few,-,TGTGCCAGCAGCTTACGAGGGGACTCCTACAATGAGCAGTTCTTC,CASSLRGDSYNEQFF
16,TRBJ2-7,TRBV7-8,few,-,TGTGCCAGCAGCTCCTTGGACAGTGGGATAGCCTACGAGCAGTACTTC,CASSSLDSGIAYEQYF
15,TRBJ2-2,TRBV24-1,few,-,TGTGCCACCAGTGAATCCGCGCTTTCCGCCGGGGAGCTGTTTTTT,CATSESALSAGELFF
14,TRBJ2-2,TRBV7-9,-,-,TGTGCCAGCAGCACCCAGGGGAACACCGGGGAGCTGTTTTTT,CASSTQGNTGELFF
15,TRBJ2-7,TRBV7-2,few,-,TGTGCCAGCAGCATTAAAACAGGGCCGAACTACGAGCAGTACTTC,CASSIKTGPNYEQYF
14,TRBJ2-3,TRBV12-3/TRBV12-4,-,TRBD1,TGTGCCGCCGGAGAGGACAGGGGGCAAGATACGCAGTATTTT,CAAGEDRGQDTQYF
13,TRBJ2-7,TRBV10-3,few,-,TGTGCCACGGCCGACAGTCACTCCTACGAGCAGTACTTC,CATADSHSYEQYF
15,TRBJ2-3,TRBV20-1,few,-,TGCAGTGCTAGAGATGTGGGGATTAGCACAGATACGCAGTATTTT,CSARDVGISTDTQYF
15,TRBJ2-7,TRBV19,-,-,TGTGCCAGTAGTATAGCGAGGTATGGGACCTACGAGCAGTACTTC,CASSIARYGTYEQYF
12,TRBJ2-4,TRBV11-2,many,-,TGTGCCAGCAGCCTAGAGGGGTGGGATCAGTACTTC,CASSLEGWDQYF
15,TRBJ1-4,TRBV20-1,-,-,TGCAGTGCTAGAAGGGGCCGGACAGTGCGGGAAAAACTGTTTTTT,CSARRGRTVREKLFF
15,TRBJ2-7,TRBV18,-,TRBD2,TGTGCCAGCTCACCTTTACCTAGCGGAGCCTACGAGCAGTACTTC,CASSPLPSGAYEQYF
14,TRBJ1-3,TRBV7-2,-,-,TGTGCCAGCAGCTTGCAGGGAACCGGAAACACCATATATTTT,CASSLQGTGNTIYF
14,TRBJ1-1,TRBV6-1,many,-,TGTGCCAGCAGTCACGCAAGCATGAACACTGAAGCTTTCTTT,CASSHASMNTEAFF
15,TRBJ2-3,TRBV12-3/TRBV12-4,-,TRBD2,TGTGCCAGCAGTCGGACTAGCGGGCTCACAGATACGCAGTATTTT,CASSRTSGLTDTQYF
14,TRBJ1-1,TRBV4-2,-,-,TGTGCCAGCAGCCAAGATGCCATGAACACTGAAGCTTTCTTT,CASSQDAMNTEAFF
14,TRBJ2-7,TRBV7-3,-,-,TGTGCCAGCAGCCCAGAGGGCACTTTGTACGAGCAGTACTTC,CASSPEGTLYEQYF
15,TRBJ2-3,TRBV28,few,TRBD1,TGTGCCAGCAGTACAGGGGTCGTTGACACAGATACGCAGTATTTT,CASSTGVVDTDTQYF